This T cell receptor (beta chain) was profiled in a study of T-cell reconstitution after alpha-beta-depleted transplantation in children. Findings and limits, study-wide: From surviving recipient T cells and thymic progenitors came the high day-60 TCRbeta diversity observed in some patients. Among T cells one year after transplant, newly produced cells accounted for most counts and diversity.

This clonotype was recorded many times. The antigen remains undetermined. Unmatched junction bases numbered 6, after V lost 6 bases and J lost 3 bases. CDR3 size: 13 residues. CDR1 is SQVTM, CDR2 ANQGSEA, per germline. Unique molecular identifiers were incorporated into the prepared TCRbeta library. TCRdb independently ran MiXCR on the PCR reads; one entry per CDR3 protein. The repertoire includes 200,000 to 250,000 distinct CDR3 sequences, 7% to 9% of them detected once, and less than 40% sits in the top ten. The sample was PBMCs, mostly from graft donor cells, taken 360 days after TCRalphabeta/CD19-depleted stem cell transplant. The receptor comes from a male patient aged 2 to 10 who had a stem cell transplant for acute myeloid leukemia, so the T cells may come from the graft donor. The chain carries TRBV29-1 and TRBJ2-3; 7 bases match TRBD1. The CDR3 protein is CSVDRVWTDTQYF. CDR3 coding DNA: TGCAGCGTCGACAGGGTGTGGACAGATACGCAGTATTTT.